This entry features one TCR beta chain sequence. This record belongs to a study of blood T cell repertoires in COVID-19. In germline, CDR1 is LGHDT, CDR2 YNNKEL (reference sequence). The CDR3 runs 15 residues. V was shortened by 0 bases and J by 1 base, with 6 bases between the two germline ends. Produced via immunoSEQ multiplex PCR; TCRdb's table is partial and in-frame only. The table lists 180,000 or so clones, around 85% of them singletons. The V and J genes are TRBV3-1 (or the pseudogene TRBV3-2) and TRBJ2-2; unclear D gene. The clonotype was recovered from a man aged 45-65 years who had recovered from COVID-19. The source material was peripheral blood. The DNA for the CDR3 is TGTGCCAGCAGCCAAGAGAGTTGGAACACCGGGGAGCTGTTTTTT. Translating it yields CASSQESWNTGELFF.